These T cell receptor beta chains were read from a single sample in a study of beta chain features in type 1 diabetes. Using immunoSEQ multiplex PCR, the repertoire was profiled, and TCRdb retains in-frame clones only, with some absent. The data contain a few hundred thousand clones, about 10% of them singletons. The source material was naive CD4+ T cells from blood. These receptors originate from a woman under 40 in good health. The CDR3 runs from the conserved cysteine through the conserved F or W. D genes are given only for firm matches. Size tells how often a clone was seen (once, few, many) or the class of an expanded clone, and some rows leave it out.

size	D	J	V	DNA	CDR3
few	TRBD1	TRBJ2-3	TRBV7-6	TGTGCCAGCAGCACGCCCCGGACAGGGGGCATGGCAGATACGCAGTATTTT	CASSTPRTGGMADTQYF
-	TRBD1	TRBJ2-3	TRBV4-3	TGCGCCAGCAGCCAAGACAGGGGGCAAAGAGATACGCAGTATTTT	CASSQDRGQRDTQYF
few	-	TRBJ2-3	TRBV5-1	TGCGCCAGCAGCTTGGGGTTAACGGGAGCTGGCACAGATACGCAGTATTTT	CASSLGLTGAGTDTQYF
few	TRBD1	TRBJ1-4	TRBV5-1	TGCGCCAGCAGCTCGGGGACAGGGGTTCCTAATGAAAAACTGTTTTTT	CASSSGTGVPNEKLFF
few	-	TRBJ1-2	TRBV7-9	TGTGCCAGCAGCCTTAGGACAGTCAACTATGGCTACACCTTC	CASSLRTVNYGYTF
few	TRBD1	TRBJ1-1	TRBV9	TGTGCCAGCAGCGTAGCTTACAGGGGGCTGGGGACTGAAGCTTTCTTT	CASSVAYRGLGTEAFF
few	-	TRBJ2-5	TRBV19	TGTGCCAGTAGTATCCAGGTCGGAGAGACCCAGTACTTC	CASSIQVGETQYF
-	TRBD1	TRBJ1-2	TRBV5-4	TGTGCCAGCAGCACCGGGACAGGCTATGGCTACACCTTC	CASSTGTGYGYTF
many	-	TRBJ2-5	TRBV7-9	TGTGCCAGCAGCCAGGCCGCACAGGTGGTGGGGACCCAGTACTTC	CASSQAAQVVGTQYF
-	-	TRBJ1-2	TRBV4-2	TGTGCCAGCAGCCAAGGGGGAGGGGGGGAATATGGCTACACCTTC	CASSQGGGGEYGYTF